This T cell receptor (beta chain) was obtained from a study of T cells after posttransplantation cyclophosphamide. Study-level findings and limits: Recipient CMV seropositivity and CMV reactivation strongly tracked TRB clonality.

Clones were read by immunoSEQ multiplex PCR, and TCRdb kept only the in-frame ones, dropping some. The sample carries roughly 20,000 clones, roughly 98% recorded once. The CDR3 spans 13 residues. Per the germline V gene, CDR1 is MRHNA and CDR2 is SNTAGT. The V end was cut by 6 bases, the J end by 2 bases, with 9 bases between. Cells defined as naive were viable CD3+CD4+ or CD3+CD8+ and CCR7+CD45RA+CD45RO-CD95-CD27+CD28+. Of note for this clone: Its antigen is unidentified.

The specimen sequenced was naive CD8+ T cells sorted from PBMCs. This chain connects TRBV6-4 to TRBJ2-3; D is unclear. The source is a man aged 35 to 55 in good health, CMV-negative, and a related stem cell transplant donor. The CDR3 DNA is TGTGCCAGCAGCGACGGCCACACAGATACGCAGTATTTT. Translation: CASSDGHTDTQYF.